This T cell receptor beta chain was profiled in a study of shared clonotypes between healthy human individuals. Deletions cut 3 bases from V and 1 base from J, with 6 bases between. The CDR3 runs 13 residues. Germline values: CDR1 MDHEN, CDR2 SYDVKM. Overall study findings and caveats: Sampling covered nothing but blood. Tissue TCR repertoires likely differ from those found in blood.

Clones were sequenced by immunoSEQ multiplex PCR, and TCRdb holds only the in-frame ones, with some missing. The sample has over a million clones; 95% to 97% are singletons. Remarks on this clone: The antigen is unknown. This CDR3 is also generated by other DNA sequences in the sample.

Sample: naive CD4+ T cells sorted from blood. Subset defined: CD45RA+ positively selected. This TCR was sampled from a man aged 25 to 40 in good health. The chain links TRBV28 to TRBJ1-1; possible D gene TRBD1, 5 bases. CDR3 nucleotide sequence: TGTGCCAGCAGTTTGCAGGGGAACACTGAAGCTTTCTTT. Residues: CASSLQGNTEAFF.